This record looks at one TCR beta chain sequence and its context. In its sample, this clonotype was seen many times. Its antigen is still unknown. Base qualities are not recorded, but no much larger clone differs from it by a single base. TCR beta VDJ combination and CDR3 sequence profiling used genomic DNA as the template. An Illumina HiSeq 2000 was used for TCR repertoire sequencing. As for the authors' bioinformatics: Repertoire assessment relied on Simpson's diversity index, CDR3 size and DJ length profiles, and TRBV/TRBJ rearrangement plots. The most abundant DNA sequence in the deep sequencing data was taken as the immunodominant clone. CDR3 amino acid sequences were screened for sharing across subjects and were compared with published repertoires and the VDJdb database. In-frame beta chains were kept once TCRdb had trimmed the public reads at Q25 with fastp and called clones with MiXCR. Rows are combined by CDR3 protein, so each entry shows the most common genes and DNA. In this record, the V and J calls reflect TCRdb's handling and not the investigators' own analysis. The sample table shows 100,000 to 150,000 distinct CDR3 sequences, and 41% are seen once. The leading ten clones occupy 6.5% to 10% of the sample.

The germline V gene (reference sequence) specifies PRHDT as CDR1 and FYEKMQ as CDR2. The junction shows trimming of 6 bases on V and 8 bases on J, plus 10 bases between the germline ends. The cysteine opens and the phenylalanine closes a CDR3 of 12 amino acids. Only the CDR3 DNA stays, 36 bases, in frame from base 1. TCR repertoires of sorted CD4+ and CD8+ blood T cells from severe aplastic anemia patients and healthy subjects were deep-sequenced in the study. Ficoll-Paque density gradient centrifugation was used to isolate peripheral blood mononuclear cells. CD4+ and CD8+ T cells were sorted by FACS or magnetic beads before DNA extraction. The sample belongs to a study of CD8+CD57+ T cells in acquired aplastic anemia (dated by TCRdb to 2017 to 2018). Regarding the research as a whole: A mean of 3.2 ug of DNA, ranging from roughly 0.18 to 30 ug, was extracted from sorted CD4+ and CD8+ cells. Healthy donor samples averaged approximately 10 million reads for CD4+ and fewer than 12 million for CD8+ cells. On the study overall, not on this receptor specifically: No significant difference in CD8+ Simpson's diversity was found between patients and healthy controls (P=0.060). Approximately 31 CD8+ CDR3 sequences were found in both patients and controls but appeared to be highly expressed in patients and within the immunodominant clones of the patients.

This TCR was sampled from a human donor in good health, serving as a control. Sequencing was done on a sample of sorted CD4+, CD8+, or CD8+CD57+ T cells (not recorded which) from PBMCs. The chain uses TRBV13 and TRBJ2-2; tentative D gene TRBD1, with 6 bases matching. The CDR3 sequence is CASSLQGGELFF. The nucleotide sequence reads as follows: TGTGCCAGCAGTTTACAGGGAGGGGAGCTGTTTTTT.